The clone carrying this T cell receptor (beta chain) showed up just a few times. The data belong to a study of blood T cell repertoires in COVID-19. CDR1 is SGHRS and CDR2 is YFSETQ in the germline V gene. The CDR3 spans 17 residues. V was pared by 0 bases and J by 4 bases, with 11 bases of the junction left unmatched. This table comes from immunoSEQ multiplex PCR, and its TCRdb copy is limited to in-frame clones, with some not included. The table records a few hundred thousand clones, about nine tenths of them present only once. Sequencing was done on a sample of PBMCs or T cells enriched from blood (not recorded which). The V call is TRBV5-1, the J call TRBJ1-2; the match to TRBD1 covers 8 bases. This TCR came from a woman aged 50 to 65 who had been exposed to COVID-19. The CDR3 bases are TGCGCCAGCAGCTTGGGTTCCGGACAGGGCCTGCTCTATGGCTACACCTTC. This translates into CASSLGSGQGLLYGYTF.